A selection of T cell receptor beta chains follows, all from one sample in a study of CD8 T cells in ankylosing spondylitis. TCRdb re-derived calls from the 5' RACE reads in MiXCR, one entry per CDR3 protein. Of some 800,000 distinct CDR3 sequences in the sample, 12% are singletons; the top ten hold 0.51%. Source material: blood, either unsorted or a sorted T cell fraction (not recorded which). These receptors all come from a male donor with ankylosing spondylitis. CDR3s include the opening cysteine and the closing phenylalanine or tryptophan. Fields, in order: V gene, clone size, J gene, D gene, CDR3 protein, CDR3 DNA. D genes are given only for firm matches. For some rows the clone size is stated as once, few or many, or as a class when expanded; others skip it.

v_gene: TRBV12-3/TRBV12-4
abundance: -
j_gene: TRBJ1-6
d_gene: -
CDR3aa: CASSQTRDGSPLHF
CDR3nt: TGTGCCAGCAGTCAGACTAGGGATGGTTCACCCCTCCACTTT

v_gene: TRBV5-1
abundance: few
j_gene: TRBJ1-5
d_gene: TRBD1
CDR3aa: CASSLGQGKEPQHF
CDR3nt: TGCGCCAGCAGCTTGGGACAGGGGAAGGAGCCCCAGCATTTT

v_gene: TRBV5-6
abundance: many
j_gene: TRBJ2-1
d_gene: -
CDR3aa: CASSFETGPYNEQFF
CDR3nt: TGTGCCAGCAGCTTCGAGACGGGCCCTTACAATGAGCAGTTCTTC

v_gene: TRBV7-2
abundance: -
j_gene: TRBJ2-7
d_gene: TRBD1
CDR3aa: CASSGRTGSSEQYF
CDR3nt: TGTGCCAGCAGCGGACGGACAGGGTCCTCCGAGCAGTACTTC

v_gene: TRBV9
abundance: -
j_gene: TRBJ2-7
d_gene: TRBD2
CDR3aa: CASSVGLADTYEQYF
CDR3nt: TGTGCCAGCAGCGTAGGACTAGCGGACACCTACGAGCAGTACTTC

v_gene: TRBV27
abundance: many
j_gene: TRBJ2-3
d_gene: TRBD2
CDR3aa: CASSSQRESDTQYF
CDR3nt: TGTGCCAGCAGTTCACAGCGGGAGTCCGATACGCAGTATTTT

v_gene: TRBV12-5
abundance: -
j_gene: TRBJ2-1
d_gene: TRBD2
CDR3aa: CASGFNSGKDEQFF
CDR3nt: TGTGCTAGTGGTTTTAATAGCGGGAAGGATGAGCAGTTCTTC

v_gene: TRBV20-1
abundance: few
j_gene: TRBJ1-1
d_gene: -
CDR3aa: CSAREGWGSTEAFF
CDR3nt: TGCAGTGCTAGAGAGGGATGGGGGAGCACTGAAGCTTTCTTT

v_gene: TRBV3-1
abundance: -
j_gene: TRBJ2-3
d_gene: -
CDR3aa: CASSLMDLTDTQYF
CDR3nt: TGTGCCAGCAGCCTCATGGACCTCACAGATACGCAGTATTTT

v_gene: TRBV9
abundance: many
j_gene: TRBJ1-2
d_gene: TRBD1
CDR3aa: CASSVGQGARGYGYTF
CDR3nt: TGTGCCAGCAGCGTAGGACAGGGGGCGCGAGGCTATGGCTACACCTTC

v_gene: TRBV29-1
abundance: many
j_gene: TRBJ2-7
d_gene: TRBD2
CDR3aa: CSVLTSVGYEQYF
CDR3nt: TGCAGCGTTCTGACTAGCGTAGGGTACGAGCAGTACTTC

v_gene: TRBV6-1
abundance: -
j_gene: TRBJ1-1
d_gene: -
CDR3aa: CASRTRGEAFF
CDR3nt: TGTGCCAGTAGGACAAGGGGTGAAGCTTTCTTT

v_gene: TRBV6-5
abundance: few
j_gene: TRBJ2-7
d_gene: -
CDR3aa: CASSHEWGREQYF
CDR3nt: TGTGCCAGCAGTCACGAGTGGGGGCGCGAGCAGTACTTC

v_gene: TRBV11-2
abundance: few
j_gene: TRBJ2-4
d_gene: TRBD1
CDR3aa: CASSRLGQGVYF
CDR3nt: TGTGCCAGCAGCAGGTTAGGACAGGGAGTTTACTTC

v_gene: TRBV21-1
abundance: few
j_gene: TRBJ2-7
d_gene: -
CDR3aa: CASSITSGRYEQYF
CDR3nt: TGTGCCAGCAGCATTACTAGCGGGAGATACGAGCAGTACTTC

v_gene: TRBV7-9
abundance: few
j_gene: TRBJ2-1
d_gene: TRBD2
CDR3aa: CASSLFGAGGYNEQFF
CDR3nt: TGTGCCAGCAGCTTATTTGGAGCGGGAGGCTACAATGAGCAGTTCTTC

v_gene: TRBV4-1
abundance: few
j_gene: TRBJ1-6
d_gene: TRBD1
CDR3aa: CASSPRLTGGYNSPLHF
CDR3nt: TGCGCCAGCAGCCCCCGCTTGACAGGGGGCTATAATTCACCCCTCCACTTT

v_gene: TRBV6-1
abundance: few
j_gene: TRBJ2-5
d_gene: -
CDR3aa: CASSGNGKETQYF
CDR3nt: TGTGCCAGCAGTGGAAATGGGAAAGAGACCCAGTACTTC

v_gene: TRBV4-2
abundance: -
j_gene: TRBJ1-1
d_gene: TRBD1
CDR3aa: CASSHETRGGTEAFF
CDR3nt: TGTGCCAGCAGCCACGAAACCAGGGGGGGGACTGAAGCTTTCTTT

v_gene: TRBV7-6
abundance: -
j_gene: TRBJ2-7
d_gene: -
CDR3aa: CASSLTARYEQYF
CDR3nt: TGTGCCAGCAGCTTAACCGCGAGATACGAGCAGTACTTC

v_gene: TRBV28
abundance: many
j_gene: TRBJ2-1
d_gene: TRBD1
CDR3aa: CASRDSSYNEQFF
CDR3nt: TGTGCCAGCCGGGACAGTTCCTACAATGAGCAGTTCTTC

v_gene: TRBV18
abundance: few
j_gene: TRBJ2-5
d_gene: -
CDR3aa: CASSMTVQETQYF
CDR3nt: TGTGCCAGCTCAATGACAGTCCAAGAGACCCAGTACTTC

v_gene: TRBV7-2
abundance: few
j_gene: TRBJ2-5
d_gene: -
CDR3aa: CASSKMGDPQETQYF
CDR3nt: TGTGCCAGCAGCAAAATGGGTGACCCCCAAGAGACCCAGTACTTC